The 5 T cell receptor beta chains in this list originate from one sample, sequenced in a study of cytomegalovirus exposure and HLA in healthy donors. Here immunoSEQ multiplex PCR was the method, and the copy in TCRdb shows in-frame clones only, minus some. The repertoire has roughly 150,000 clones, roughly 91% of them found once; the top ten carry more than 2.5%. The sample was PBMCs. The receptors were gathered from a woman under 30 in good health and CMV-seropositive.

The J gene is TRBJ1-1, the V gene TRBV10-3, with 9 bases lining up with TRBD1. This CDR3 is built from 15 residues. Per germline, CDR1 ENHRY and CDR2 SYGVKD. The V gene end was trimmed by 8 bases and the J gene end by 1 base; junction bases not matched to a gene: 8. The CDR3 DNA is TGTGCCATCTCGGGACAGGGACGCGCGAACACTGAAGCTTTCTTT. It codes for CAISGQGRANTEAFF.

The CDR3 DNA reads TGCGCCAGCAGCTTGGGGTCGGGTCAGCCCCAGCATTTT. Encoded protein: CASSLGSGQPQHF. The J gene is TRBJ1-5, the V gene TRBV5-1, with D uncertain. The germline V and J ends were trimmed by 0 bases and 6 bases, with 7 bases remaining between them. This CDR3 is built from 13 residues. The germline V gene encodes CDR1 SGHRS and CDR2 YFSETQ.

This clone was seen a handful of times. V and J are TRBV11-2 and TRBJ2-2; maybe TRBD2 (6 bases). CDR3 length equals 13 residues. The germline CDR1 and CDR2 sequences are SGHAT and FQNNGV. V was cut by 6 bases and J by 4 bases, with 9 bases left in between. The CDR3 sequence: CASREGTTGELFF. DNA for the CDR3: TGTGCCAGCAGGGAGGGAACCACCGGGGAGCTGTTTTTT.

This clone was recorded once. The chain combines TRBV2 with TRBJ1-5; D gene ambiguous. Trimming took 2 bases from V and 2 from J, leaving 10 bases between them. The CDR3 length is 15 residues. CDR1 and CDR2 (germline): SNHLY, FYNNEI. CDR3: CASSEWRRGNQPQHF. CDR3 sequence (DNA): TGTGCCAGCAGTGAATGGAGGAGGGGCAATCAGCCCCAGCATTTT.

The chain combines TRBV5-1 with TRBJ1-1, with 8 bases identical to TRBD1. Germline CDR1 is SGHRS and CDR2 is YFSETQ. The CDR3 length is 13 residues. With V trimmed by 4 bases and J by 6 bases, 5 bases remained unmatched. The CDR3 protein is CASSQTGGPEAFF. DNA of the CDR3: TGCGCCAGCAGCCAAACAGGGGGGCCTGAAGCTTTCTTT. Looking up the rest from reference TRBV5-1 and TRBJ1-1 gives the full variable domain: KAGVTQTPRYLIKTRGQQVTLSCSPISGHRSVSWYQQTPGQGLQFLFEYFSETQRNKGNFPGRFSGRQFSNSRSEMNVSTLELGDSALYLCASSQTGGPEAFFGQGTRLTVV.